The 19 T cell receptor beta chains in this list originate from one sample, sequenced in a study of T cells in localized non-small cell lung cancer. Clones were sequenced by immunoSEQ multiplex PCR, and TCRdb holds only the in-frame ones, with some missing. The table shows roughly 38,000 clones, with approximately 90% occurring only once. Sequencing was performed on peripheral blood, taken before any cancer treatment. These receptors all come from a woman aged 18 to 55 with stage III lung adenocarcinoma.

The chain recombines TRBV6-5 with TRBJ1-1; 7 bases agree with TRBD1. The length of the CDR3 is 14 residues. Per germline, CDR1 MNHEY and CDR2 SVGAGI. Germline trimming cut 0 bases from V and 4 bases from J; bases unmatched to any gene: 2. CDR3 coding DNA: TGTGCCAGCAGTTACTCACAGGGGATCACTGAAGCTTTCTTT. Translation gives CASSYSQGITEAFF.

This sequence joins TRBV6-1 and TRBJ1-5; D is unclear. Germline CDR1 reads MNHNS; CDR2 reads SASEGT. Trimming cost V 1 base and J 0 bases, with 10 bases left between them. The CDR3 covers 16 residues. CDR3 DNA sequence: TGTGCCAGCAGTGAAGTGGGCGGTTATAGCAATCAGCCCCAGCATTTT. The encoded protein is CASSEVGGYSNQPQHF.

This chain links TRBV5-1 with TRBJ1-1; D remains unclear. From germline, CDR1 is SGHRS and CDR2 YFSETQ. The CDR3 runs to 17 residues. The V gene lost 1 base and the J gene lost 5 bases, with 21 bases spanning the gap. For the CDR3, the DNA is TGCGCCAGCAGCTTGAACGCGGATGGAGGCGCGGGGACTGAAGCTTTCTTT. Translating gives CASSLNADGGAGTEAFF.

This chain joins TRBV2 and TRBJ1-3; 7 positions agree with TRBD1. Germline-derived CDR1 and CDR2 are SNHLY and FYNNEI. The CDR3 has 16 residues. J was trimmed by 1 base and V by 8 bases; bases with no gene match: 11. The CDR3 DNA reads TGTGCCAGCGCCTTTTTCCCGGGACAGTCTGGAAACACCATATATTTT. Its protein is CASAFFPGQSGNTIYF.

The V and J genes are TRBV9 and TRBJ2-3, with TRBD1 as a possible D gene (6 bases). The germline V gene has CDR1 SGDLS and CDR2 YYNGEE. V lost 0 bases and J lost 6, with 11 bases in between. The CDR3 runs to 14 residues. The DNA for the CDR3 is TGTGCCAGCAGCGTAGTGGGGGCCCGGGATACGCAGTATTTT. This translates into CASSVVGARDTQYF. The whole variable domain, filled in from reference TRBV9 and TRBJ2-3, reads DSGVTQTPKHLITATGQRVTLRCSPRSGDLSVYWYQQSLDQGLQFLIQYYNGEERAKGNILERFSAQQFPDLHSELNLSSLELGDSALYFCASSVVGARDTQYFGPGTRLTVL.

J is TRBJ1-5 and V is TRBV4-1; D is perhaps TRBD1 (6 bases). The germline V and J ends were trimmed by 5 bases and 7 bases, with 15 bases remaining between them. The CDR3 runs 14 residues. CDR1 MGHRA and CDR2 YSYEKL come from the germline V gene. For the CDR3, the DNA is TGCGCCAGCAGCATACAGGGCCTCGGGCAGCCCCAGCATTTT. The encoded protein is CASSIQGLGQPQHF.

This clone rates as medium-sized. This chain joins TRBV14 and TRBJ2-1, with a weak D call TRBD1 (6 bases). This CDR3 comprises 15 residues. From germline, CDR1 is SGHDN and CDR2 FVKESK. V dropped 4 bases and J dropped 5 bases, with 15 bases sitting between them. The CDR3 bases are TGTGCCAGCAGCCGCCTGGACAGTATACACAATGAGCAGTTCTTC. Translated: CASSRLDSIHNEQFF.

The V call is TRBV19, the J call TRBJ2-7; 7 positions match TRBD2. The V gene end was trimmed by 7 bases and the J gene end by 3 bases; junction bases not matched to a gene: 9. The CDR3 totals 14 residues. Germline V gene sequence: CDR1 LNHDA, CDR2 SQIVND (reference sequence). The CDR3 protein is CASKVAWDYYEQYF. The CDR3 region has the DNA TGTGCCAGTAAGGTCGCGTGGGACTACTACGAGCAGTACTTC.

This chain joins TRBV7-2 and TRBJ1-5; tentatively, D is TRBD1 (6 bases). Trimming took 5 bases from V and 5 from J, leaving 16 bases between them. The CDR3 covers 15 residues. Germline-derived CDR1 and CDR2 are SGHTA and FQGNSA. CDR3 region: CASSRNIGGDQPQHF. CDR3 coding DNA: TGTGCCAGCAGCCGAAACATAGGGGGGGATCAGCCCCAGCATTTT.

The chain employs TRBV27 and TRBJ2-5; TRBD2 agrees at 12 bases. CDR3 size: 16 residues. Germline V lookup: CDR1 MNHEY, CDR2 SMNVEV (reference sequence). Losses at the gene ends were 5 bases for V and 4 bases for J; bases not matched to a gene: 8. CDR3 DNA: TGTGCCAGCAGTCCCCTAGCGGGGGGGCCGGGAGAGACCCAGTACTTC. It is translated as CASSPLAGGPGETQYF.

The genes are TRBV10-3 and TRBJ1-2; maybe TRBD1 (6 bases). Deletions cut 6 bases from V and 3 bases from J, with 23 bases between. The CDR3 spans 17 residues. From germline, CDR1 is ENHRY and CDR2 SYGVKD. CDR3 loop: CAIRKFNAGGADYGYTF. The CDR3 DNA is TGTGCCATCAGGAAATTCAATGCGGGGGGCGCTGACTATGGCTACACCTTC.

This chain connects TRBV7-3 to TRBJ2-2, with D hard to call. Trimming shortened V by 1 base and J by 2 bases, and 5 bases separated the two germline ends. CDR3 length: 14 amino acids. CDR1 is SGHTA and CDR2 is FQGTGA in the germline V gene. In DNA, the CDR3 is TGTGCCAGCAGCTTAAACCCTAACACCGGGGAGCTGTTTTTT. Its translation is CASSLNPNTGELFF.

This clone was recorded a few times. The gene calls are TRBV6-1 and TRBJ1-2; 7 nucleotides match TRBD1. Trimming cost V 2 bases and J 7 bases; bases outside gene matches: 13. CDR3 length equals 16 residues. In germline, CDR1 is MNHNS, CDR2 SASEGT. The CDR3 spells CASSELGQTPGGGYTF. DNA for the CDR3: TGTGCCAGCAGTGAACTGGGACAGACTCCCGGCGGTGGCTACACCTTC.

The rearrangement links TRBV30 to TRBJ2-3; a possible D gene is TRBD2 (5 bases). This CDR3 comprises 14 residues. Germline lookup yields CDR1 GTSNPN and CDR2 SVGIG (reference sequence). The V end was cut by 3 bases, the J end by 0 bases, with 10 bases between. In DNA form, the CDR3 reads TGTGCCTGGAGCGGGGTTATTAGCACAGATACGCAGTATTTT. Translating gives CAWSGVISTDTQYF. The entire variable domain, with the rest obtained from reference TRBV30 and TRBJ2-3, is as follows: SQTIHQWPATLVQPVGSPLSLECTVEGTSNPNLYWYRQAAGRGLQLLFYSVGIGQISSEVPQNLSASRPQDRQFILSSKKLLLSDSGFYLCAWSGVISTDTQYFGPGTRLTVL.

The gene calls are TRBV9 and TRBJ2-3; unclear D gene. Trimming took 0 bases from V and 3 from J, leaving 8 bases between them. The CDR3 spans 14 residues. Germline V CDR1 and CDR2: SGDLS, YYNGEE. This chain's CDR3 is CASSVGARTDTQYF. The CDR3 DNA reads TGTGCCAGCAGCGTAGGGGCTAGGACAGATACGCAGTATTTT. Together with reference TRBV9 and TRBJ2-3, the CDR3 gives the full variable domain: DSGVTQTPKHLITATGQRVTLRCSPRSGDLSVYWYQQSLDQGLQFLIQYYNGEERAKGNILERFSAQQFPDLHSELNLSSLELGDSALYFCASSVGARTDTQYFGPGTRLTVL.

This clone was recorded only once. The genes are TRBV6-6 and TRBJ2-4; 9 bases map to TRBD1. This CDR3 comprises 15 residues. In germline, CDR1 is MNHNY, CDR2 SVGAGI (reference sequence). Trimming took 5 bases from V and 8 from J; bases not matched to a gene: 10. This CDR3 reads CASSGTDRGWDIQYF. CDR3 coding DNA: TGTGCCAGCAGTGGGACGGACAGGGGATGGGACATTCAGTACTTC.

This sequence joins TRBV7-8 and TRBJ2-5; 8 bases map to TRBD2. The CDR3 has 16 amino acids. J gave up 5 bases and V 6 bases, and 14 bases lay outside the gene matches. CDR1 is SGHVS, CDR2 FQNEAQ, per germline. The CDR3 region is CASRVASGGAWETQYF. CDR3 DNA sequence: TGTGCCAGCAGAGTAGCATCGGGGGGGGCTTGGGAGACCCAGTACTTC.

The chain joins TRBV20-1 to TRBJ2-7, with D uncertain. CDR1 and CDR2 from the germline V gene are DFQATT and SNEGSKA (reference sequence). Deletions cut 3 bases from V and 1 base from J, with 4 bases between. CDR3 length: 11 residues. The CDR3 bases are TGCAGTGCTAGTCCTTCCTACGAGCAGTACTTC. This gives the protein CSASPSYEQYF.

The chain carries TRBV9 and TRBJ1-3; D uncertain. Germline loops: CDR1 SGDLS, CDR2 YYNGEE. The CDR3 spans 14 residues. Trimming took off 0 bases at V and 0 bases at J, with 4 bases between the two ends. CDR3 nucleotides: TGTGCCAGCAGCGTAGCGAGCTCTGGAAACACCATATATTTT. It yields the protein CASSVASSGNTIYF.